Below, 18 T cell receptor beta chains from the same sample are listed, as sequenced in a study of beta chain features in type 1 diabetes. Expressed TCRB transcripts were sequenced after all isolated RNA was converted to cDNA. Libraries were prepared by immunoSEQ multiplex PCR; TCRdb keeps only in-frame clonotypes and omits some of them. The table includes 810,000 or so clones, 15% to 20% detected once. Sequenced material: naive CD4+ T cells from blood. The receptors here all came from a woman between 18 and 29 years old in good health.

V and J are TRBV28 and TRBJ2-3; D may be TRBD1 (6 bases). CDR3 length: 13 residues. Trimming removed 5 bases at V and 2 bases at J, with 8 bases between. Germline lookup yields CDR1 MDHEN and CDR2 SYDVKM. DNA of the CDR3: TGTGCCAGCAGTCACAGGGCCACAGATACGCAGTATTTT. As protein: CASSHRATDTQYF.

The rearrangement links TRBV18 to TRBJ2-2; D perhaps matches TRBD2 (6 bases). The CDR3 consists of 15 residues. With 2 bases removed from V and 4 bases from J, the gap between germline ends came to 11 bases. Looked up from germline, CDR1 is KGHSH and CDR2 is LQKENI. The CDR3 DNA sequence: TGTGCCAGCTCACCATCTAGCGTTGTCACCGGGGAGCTGTTTTTT. Translating it yields CASSPSSVVTGELFF.

This clone occurred a few times. The chain joins TRBV6-5 to TRBJ1-2, with D possibly TRBD1 on 6 matching bases. Germline V gene sequence: CDR1 MNHEY, CDR2 SVGAGI. The CDR3 runs 15 residues. The V and J ends lost 0 bases and 10 bases respectively, with 18 bases between them. CDR3 region: CASSYSMWDNAYYTF. CDR3 in DNA: TGTGCCAGCAGTTACTCGATGTGGGACAACGCTTACTACACCTTC.

This clone was found a few times. The CDR3 bases are TGTGCCAGCAGCTACGGGCCTGAAAAACTGTTTTTT. Amino acid sequence: CASSYGPEKLFF. The chain recombines TRBV11-2 with TRBJ1-4; unclear D gene. CDR1 is SGHAT and CDR2 is FQNNGV in the germline V gene. This CDR3 is 12 amino acids long. Trimming cost V 4 bases and J 7 bases, with 7 bases left between them.

The gene calls are TRBV30 and TRBJ2-1, with TRBD2 matching over 10 bases. The CDR3 length is 18 residues. J was trimmed by 1 base and V by 0 bases; bases with no gene match: 9. Germline assignment: CDR1 GTSNPN and CDR2 SVGIG (reference sequence). The CDR3 DNA reads as TGTGCCTGGAGTGTATTGCCTAGCGGGAGTGGTTCCTACAATGAGCAGTTCTTC. Translating gives CAWSVLPSGSGSYNEQFF.

This clone appeared a few times. V and J are TRBV6-5 and TRBJ2-7, with 10 bases that match TRBD2. V was pared by 2 bases and J by 3 bases, with 4 bases of the junction left unmatched. CDR1 is MNHEY and CDR2 is SVGAGI in the germline V gene. This CDR3 spans 15 amino acids. CDR3 sequence reads: CASSYLGTSVYEQYF. The CDR3 DNA follows: TGTGCCAGCAGTTACCTTGGGACTAGCGTCTACGAGCAGTACTTC.

This clone has only a few counts. The same CDR3 also results from other DNA sequences found in this sample. V gene TRBV5-1 combines with J gene TRBJ2-1, with TRBD2 matching 12 bases. Trimming took 0 bases from V and 7 from J; bases not matched to a gene: 2. CDR1 is SGHRS and CDR2 is YFSETQ in the germline V gene. The CDR3 covers 15 residues. The CDR3 nucleotides read TGCGCCAGCAGCTTGGCTAGCGGGAGGGCAAATGAGCAGTTCTTC. Its translation is CASSLASGRANEQFF.

The J gene is TRBJ1-1, the V gene TRBV5-1; D not certain. The CDR3 has 14 residues. V was clipped by 0 bases and J by 5 bases, with 11 bases between them. Looked up from germline, CDR1 is SGHRS and CDR2 is YFSETQ. In nucleotides, the CDR3 is TGCGCCAGCAGCTTGGAATCTGGGTATACTGAAGCTTTCTTT. Its translation: CASSLESGYTEAFF.

The chain links TRBV7-2 to TRBJ1-4; weak D call: TRBD1 (6 bases). The CDR3 is made up of 15 amino acids. In germline, CDR1 is SGHTA, CDR2 FQGNSA. Between the trimmed V and J ends, which lost 6 bases and 7 bases, there was a span of 18 bases. CDR3 coding DNA: TGTGCCAGCAGTTCCAGCCCGGACAGCCTTGAAAAACTGTTTTTT. It encodes CASSSSPDSLEKLFF.

A few counts support this clone. This chain joins TRBV7-2 and TRBJ2-7; D is possibly TRBD1 (5 bases). This CDR3 is 15 amino acids long. From germline, CDR1 is SGHTA and CDR2 FQGNSA. Trimming left V 1 base short and J 3 bases short, with 13 bases between. CDR3 nucleotide sequence: TGTGCCAGCAGCTTAGGGCAGGGATCCATCTACGAGCAGTACTTC. This codes for CASSLGQGSIYEQYF.

The chain is built from TRBV10-3 and TRBJ2-2, with 10 positions matching TRBD2. Germline V lookup: CDR1 ENHRY, CDR2 SYGVKD. The length of the CDR3 is 17 residues. V lost 1 base, J lost 4 bases, and 6 bases stayed unmatched. The CDR3: CAISEFLAGDGTGELFF. As DNA, the CDR3 is TGTGCCATCAGTGAGTTCCTAGCGGGAGACGGCACCGGGGAGCTGTTTTTT.

This sequence joins TRBV7-8 and TRBJ2-7, with D possibly matching TRBD2 (5 bases). This CDR3 comprises 15 residues. The germline gives CDR1 SGHVS, CDR2 FQNEAQ. Between the trimmed V and J ends, which lost 4 bases and 0 bases, there was a span of 13 bases. The DNA of the CDR3 is TGTGCCAGCAGCTATATAGGAGGTTCCTCCTACGAGCAGTACTTC. The encoded protein is CASSYIGGSSYEQYF.

This clone has more than one count but fewer than ten. The chain is built from TRBV27 and TRBJ2-7, with 7 nucleotides matching TRBD2. Germline-derived CDR1 and CDR2 are MNHEY and SMNVEV (reference sequence). With V trimmed by 4 bases and J by 3 bases, 9 bases remained unmatched. The CDR3 consists of 15 residues. CDR3 residues: CASSWGRGRNYEQYF. Here the CDR3 DNA reads TGTGCCAGCAGTTGGGGGAGGGGACGCAACTACGAGCAGTACTTC.

This clone was found a few times. This chain connects TRBV5-1 to TRBJ2-1, with 9 positions matching TRBD2. The CDR3 length is 14 residues. Germline V gene data show CDR1 as SGHRS and CDR2 as YFSETQ. V dropped 2 bases and J dropped 9; count of bases not matched to a gene: 6. CDR3 nucleotide sequence: TGCGCCAGCAGCTTTAGCGGGAGTCAGGGTGAGCAGTTCTTC. Encoded protein: CASSFSGSQGEQFF.

This clone was seen a few times. The J gene is TRBJ2-7, the V gene TRBV28; 12 bases fit TRBD2. Per germline, CDR1 MDHEN and CDR2 SYDVKM. Losses at the gene ends were 10 bases for V and 6 bases for J; bases not matched to a gene: 13. This CDR3 has 15 amino acids. The CDR3 sequence is CATQTSGSRWLEQYF. In nucleotides, the CDR3 is TGTGCCACCCAGACTAGCGGGAGTAGGTGGCTCGAGCAGTACTTC.

The rearrangement joins TRBV4-3 to TRBJ2-3; TRBD2 might be the D (5 bases). V lost 2 bases and J lost 0, with 9 bases in between. The CDR3 contains 15 residues. Germline CDR1 LGHNA, CDR2 YSLEER. The DNA of the CDR3 is TGCGCCAGCAGCCAATTGGGCGGGAGCACAGATACGCAGTATTTT. As protein: CASSQLGGSTDTQYF.

About this clone itself: Other DNA sequences in this sample translate to the same CDR3. The chain has TRBV20-1 and TRBJ2-1; D unresolved. Looked up from germline, CDR1 is DFQATT and CDR2 is SNEGSKA (reference sequence). The CDR3 contains 11 residues. Deletions cut 6 bases from V and 4 bases from J, with 7 bases between. The DNA of the CDR3 is TGCAGTGCCGACATTTACAATGAGCAGTTCTTC. Amino acid sequence: CSADIYNEQFF.

The V gene is TRBV7-3, the J gene TRBJ2-2; D is uncertain. Germline lookup yields CDR1 SGHTA and CDR2 FQGTGA. With 1 base removed from V and 3 bases from J, the gap between germline ends came to 6 bases. The CDR3 spans 14 residues. DNA of the CDR3: TGTGCCAGCAGCTTAAGAACCGACACCGGGGAGCTGTTTTTT. The encoded protein is CASSLRTDTGELFF.